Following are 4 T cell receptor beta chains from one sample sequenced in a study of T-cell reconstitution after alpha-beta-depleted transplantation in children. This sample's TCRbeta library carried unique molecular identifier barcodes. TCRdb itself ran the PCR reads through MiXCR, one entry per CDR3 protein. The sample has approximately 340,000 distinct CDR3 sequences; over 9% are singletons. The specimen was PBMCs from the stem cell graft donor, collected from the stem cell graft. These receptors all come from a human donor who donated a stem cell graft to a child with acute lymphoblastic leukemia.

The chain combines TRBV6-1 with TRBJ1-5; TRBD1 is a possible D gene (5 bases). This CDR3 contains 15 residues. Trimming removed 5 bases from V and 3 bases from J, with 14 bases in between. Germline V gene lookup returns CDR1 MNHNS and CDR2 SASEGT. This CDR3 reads CASSQTRGFNQPQHF. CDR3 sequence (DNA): TGTGCCAGCAGTCAGACGAGGGGTTTCAATCAGCCCCAGCATTTT.

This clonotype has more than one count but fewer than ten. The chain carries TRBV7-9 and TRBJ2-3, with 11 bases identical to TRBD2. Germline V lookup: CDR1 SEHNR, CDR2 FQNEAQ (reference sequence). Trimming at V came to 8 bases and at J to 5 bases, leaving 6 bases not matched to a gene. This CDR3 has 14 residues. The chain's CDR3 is CASVSGRALDTQYF. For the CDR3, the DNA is TGTGCCAGCGTTAGCGGGAGGGCCTTAGATACGCAGTATTTT.

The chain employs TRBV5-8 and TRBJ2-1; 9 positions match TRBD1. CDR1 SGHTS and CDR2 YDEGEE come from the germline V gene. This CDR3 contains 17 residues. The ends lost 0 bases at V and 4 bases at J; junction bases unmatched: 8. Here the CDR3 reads CASSLAIMTGGYNEQFF. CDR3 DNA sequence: TGTGCCAGCAGCTTGGCCATCATGACAGGGGGTTACAATGAGCAGTTCTTC.

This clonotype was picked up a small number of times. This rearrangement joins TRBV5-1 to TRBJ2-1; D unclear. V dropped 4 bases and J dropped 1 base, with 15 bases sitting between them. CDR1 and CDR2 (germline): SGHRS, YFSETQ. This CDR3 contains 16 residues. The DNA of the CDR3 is TGCGCCAGCAGCAGCCTCCCGACGACATCCTACAATGAGCAGTTCTTC. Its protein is CASSSLPTTSYNEQFF.